This record concerns one TCR beta chain sequence. These data belong to a study of blood T cell repertoires in COVID-19. The repertoire was sequenced with immunoSEQ multiplex PCR; TCRdb's copy has only in-frame clones and lacks some. The table includes 200,000 to 300,000 clones, about 87% detected once. This CDR3 comprises 15 residues. Per the germline V gene, CDR1 is SGDLS and CDR2 is YYNGEE. V lost 4 bases, J lost 1 base, and 15 bases lay in between. Source material: peripheral blood. The V and J genes are TRBV9 and TRBJ2-7; D might be TRBD1 (6 bases). The sequence came from a man between 60 and 70 years old who had recovered from COVID-19. Here the CDR3 reads CASSYFADSSYEQYF. DNA of the CDR3: TGTGCCAGCAGCTACTTTGCGGACAGTTCCTACGAGCAGTACTTC. The variable domain in full, with the rest retrieved from reference TRBV9 and TRBJ2-7, is DSGVTQTPKHLITATGQRVTLRCSPRSGDLSVYWYQQSLDQGLQFLIQYYNGEERAKGNILERFSAQQFPDLHSELNLSSLELGDSALYFCASSYFADSSYEQYFGPGTRLTVT.